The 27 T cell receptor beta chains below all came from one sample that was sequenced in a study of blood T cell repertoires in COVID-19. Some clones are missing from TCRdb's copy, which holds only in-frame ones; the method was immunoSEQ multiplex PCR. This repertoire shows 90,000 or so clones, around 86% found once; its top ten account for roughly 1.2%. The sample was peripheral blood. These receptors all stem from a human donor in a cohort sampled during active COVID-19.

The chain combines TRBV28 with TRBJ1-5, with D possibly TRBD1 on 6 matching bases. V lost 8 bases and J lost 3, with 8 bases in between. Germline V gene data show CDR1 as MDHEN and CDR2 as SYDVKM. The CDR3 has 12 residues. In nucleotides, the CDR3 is TGTGCCAGCGGACAGTCCAATCAGCCCCAGCATTTT. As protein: CASGQSNQPQHF.

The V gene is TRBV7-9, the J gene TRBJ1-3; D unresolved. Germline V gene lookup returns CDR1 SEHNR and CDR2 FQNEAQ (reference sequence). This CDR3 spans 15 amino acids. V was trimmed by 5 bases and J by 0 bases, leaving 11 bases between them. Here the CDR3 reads CASSPRGSSGNTIYF. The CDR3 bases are TGTGCCAGCAGCCCGCGAGGAAGCTCTGGAAACACCATATATTTT.

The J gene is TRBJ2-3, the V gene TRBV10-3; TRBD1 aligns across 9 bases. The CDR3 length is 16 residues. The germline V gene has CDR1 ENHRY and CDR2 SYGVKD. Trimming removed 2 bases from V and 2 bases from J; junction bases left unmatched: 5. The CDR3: CAISEPGQGPTDTQYF. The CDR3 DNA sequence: TGTGCCATCAGTGAGCCGGGACAGGGTCCCACAGATACGCAGTATTTT.

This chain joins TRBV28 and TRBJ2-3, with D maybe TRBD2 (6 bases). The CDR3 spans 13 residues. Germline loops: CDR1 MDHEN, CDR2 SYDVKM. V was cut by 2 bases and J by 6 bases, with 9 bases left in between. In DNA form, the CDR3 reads TGTGCCAGCAGTTTAGGAGGGAGGGATACGCAGTATTTT. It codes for CASSLGGRDTQYF. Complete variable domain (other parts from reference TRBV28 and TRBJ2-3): DVKVTQSSRYLVKRTGEKVFLECVQDMDHENMFWYRQDPGLGLRLIYFSYDVKMKEKGDIPEGYSVSREKKERFSLILESASTNQTSMYLCASSLGGRDTQYFGPGTRLTVL.

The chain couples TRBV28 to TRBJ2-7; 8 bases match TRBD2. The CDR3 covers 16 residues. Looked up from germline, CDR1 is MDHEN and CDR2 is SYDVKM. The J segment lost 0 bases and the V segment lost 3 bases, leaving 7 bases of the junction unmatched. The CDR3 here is CASSFLSLADSYEQYF. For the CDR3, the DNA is TGTGCCAGCAGTTTTTTATCACTAGCGGACTCCTACGAGCAGTACTTC.

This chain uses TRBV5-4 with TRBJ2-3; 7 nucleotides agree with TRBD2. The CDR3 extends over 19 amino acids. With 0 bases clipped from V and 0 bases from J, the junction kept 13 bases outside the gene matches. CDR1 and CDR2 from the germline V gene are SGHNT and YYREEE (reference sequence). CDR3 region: CASSLGGGRALQSTDTQYF. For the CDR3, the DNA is TGTGCCAGCAGCTTGGGGGGCGGGAGAGCCCTCCAGAGCACAGATACGCAGTATTTT.

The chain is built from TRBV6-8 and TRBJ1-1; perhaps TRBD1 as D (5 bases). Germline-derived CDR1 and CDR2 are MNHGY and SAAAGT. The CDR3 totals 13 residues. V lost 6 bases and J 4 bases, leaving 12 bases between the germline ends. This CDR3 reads CASRRGGGTEAFF. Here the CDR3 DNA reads TGTGCCAGCAGAAGGGGCGGGGGCACTGAAGCTTTCTTT.

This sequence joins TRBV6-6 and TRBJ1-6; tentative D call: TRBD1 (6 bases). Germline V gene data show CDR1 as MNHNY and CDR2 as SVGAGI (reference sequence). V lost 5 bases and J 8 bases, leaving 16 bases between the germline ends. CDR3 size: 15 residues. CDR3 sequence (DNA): TGTGCCAGCAGTCCCACACAGGGTGGGTATTCACCCCTCCACTTT. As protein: CASSPTQGGYSPLHF.

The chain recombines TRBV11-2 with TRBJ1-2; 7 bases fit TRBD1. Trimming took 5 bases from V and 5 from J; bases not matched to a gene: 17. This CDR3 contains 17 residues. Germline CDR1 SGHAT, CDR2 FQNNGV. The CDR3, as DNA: TGTGCCAGCAGCCCGCGTACCCACCGGGACAGAAGATATGGCTACACCTTC. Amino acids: CASSPRTHRDRRYGYTF.

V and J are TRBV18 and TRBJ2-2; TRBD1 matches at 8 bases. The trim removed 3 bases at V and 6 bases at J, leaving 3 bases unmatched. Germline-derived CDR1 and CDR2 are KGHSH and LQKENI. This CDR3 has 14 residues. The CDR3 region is CASSPGQAPGELFF. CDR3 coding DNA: TGTGCCAGCTCACCGGGACAGGCCCCCGGGGAGCTGTTTTTT.

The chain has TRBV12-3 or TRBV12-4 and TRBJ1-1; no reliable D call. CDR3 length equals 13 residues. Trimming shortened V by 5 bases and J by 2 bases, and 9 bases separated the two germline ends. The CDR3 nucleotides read TGTGCCAGCAGTCCGCCCAGTAACACTGAAGCTTTCTTT. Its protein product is CASSPPSNTEAFF.

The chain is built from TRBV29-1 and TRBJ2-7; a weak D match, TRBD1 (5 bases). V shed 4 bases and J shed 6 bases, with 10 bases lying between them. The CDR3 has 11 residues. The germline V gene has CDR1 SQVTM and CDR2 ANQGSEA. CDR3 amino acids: CSVVGQGEQYF. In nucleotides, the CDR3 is TGCAGCGTTGTGGGCCAGGGCGAGCAGTACTTC.

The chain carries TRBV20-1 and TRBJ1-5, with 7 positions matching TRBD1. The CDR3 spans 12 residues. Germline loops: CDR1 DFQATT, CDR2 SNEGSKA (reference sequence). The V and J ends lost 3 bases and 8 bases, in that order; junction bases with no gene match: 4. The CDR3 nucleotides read TGCAGTGCTAGTCCAGGGGGTAAGCCCCAGCATTTT. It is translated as CSASPGGKPQHF.

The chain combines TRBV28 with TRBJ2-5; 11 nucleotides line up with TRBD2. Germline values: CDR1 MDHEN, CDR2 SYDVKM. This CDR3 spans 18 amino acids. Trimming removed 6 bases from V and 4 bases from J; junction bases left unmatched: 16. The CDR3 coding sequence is TGTGCCAGCAGAGGCGGCGGGGCTAGCGGGAGGACTGGAGAGACCCAGTACTTC. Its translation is CASRGGGASGRTGETQYF.

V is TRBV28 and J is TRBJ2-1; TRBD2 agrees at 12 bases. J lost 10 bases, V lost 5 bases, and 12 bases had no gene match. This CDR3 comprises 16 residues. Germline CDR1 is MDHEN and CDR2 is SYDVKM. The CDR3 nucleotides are TGTGCCAGCAGTCCCTATCTAGCGGGAGGGCCACAAGAGCAGTTCTTC. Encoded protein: CASSPYLAGGPQEQFF.

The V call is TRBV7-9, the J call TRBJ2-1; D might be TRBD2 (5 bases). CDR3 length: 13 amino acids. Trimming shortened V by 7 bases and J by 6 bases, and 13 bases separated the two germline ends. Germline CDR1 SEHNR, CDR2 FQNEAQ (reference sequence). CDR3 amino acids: CASTLGTSNEQFF. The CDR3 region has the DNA TGTGCCAGCACCCTGGGAACTAGCAATGAGCAGTTCTTC.

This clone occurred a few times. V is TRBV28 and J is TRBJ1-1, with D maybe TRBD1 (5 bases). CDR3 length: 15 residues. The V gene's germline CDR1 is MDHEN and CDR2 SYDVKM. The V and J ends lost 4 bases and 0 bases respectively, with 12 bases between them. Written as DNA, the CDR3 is TGTGCCAGCAGTTCACCCCAGGGCATGAACACTGAAGCTTTCTTT. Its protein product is CASSSPQGMNTEAFF. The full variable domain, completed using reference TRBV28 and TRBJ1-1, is DVKVTQSSRYLVKRTGEKVFLECVQDMDHENMFWYRQDPGLGLRLIYFSYDVKMKEKGDIPEGYSVSREKKERFSLILESASTNQTSMYLCASSSPQGMNTEAFFGQGTRLTVV.

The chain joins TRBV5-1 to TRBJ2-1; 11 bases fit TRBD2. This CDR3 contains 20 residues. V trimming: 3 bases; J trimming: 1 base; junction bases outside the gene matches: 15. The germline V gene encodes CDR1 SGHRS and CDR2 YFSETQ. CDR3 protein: CASSSGGGLAGGISYNEQFF. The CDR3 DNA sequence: TGCGCCAGCAGCTCTGGGGGTGGGCTAGCGGGAGGTATTTCCTACAATGAGCAGTTCTTC.

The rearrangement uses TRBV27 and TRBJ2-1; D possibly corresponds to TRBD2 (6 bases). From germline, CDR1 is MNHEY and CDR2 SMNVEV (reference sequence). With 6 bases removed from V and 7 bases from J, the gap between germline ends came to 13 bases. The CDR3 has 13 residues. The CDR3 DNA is TGTGCCAGCAGGTCCGGAGGGAGAAATGAGCAGTTCTTC. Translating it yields CASRSGGRNEQFF.

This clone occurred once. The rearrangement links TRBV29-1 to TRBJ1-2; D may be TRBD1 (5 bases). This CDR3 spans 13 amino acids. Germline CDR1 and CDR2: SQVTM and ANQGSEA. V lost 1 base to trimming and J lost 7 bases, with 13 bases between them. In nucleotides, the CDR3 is TGCAGCGTTGAAGTGGGGGAGGGAGTTGGCTACACCTTC. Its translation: CSVEVGEGVGYTF.

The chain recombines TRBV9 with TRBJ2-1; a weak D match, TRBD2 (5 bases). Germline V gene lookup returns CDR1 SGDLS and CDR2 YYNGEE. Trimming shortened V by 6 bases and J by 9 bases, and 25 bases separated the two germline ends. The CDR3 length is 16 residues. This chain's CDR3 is CASNPEGRRNGGEQFF. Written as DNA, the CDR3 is TGTGCCAGCAACCCCGAAGGGCGACGCAATGGAGGTGAGCAGTTCTTC.

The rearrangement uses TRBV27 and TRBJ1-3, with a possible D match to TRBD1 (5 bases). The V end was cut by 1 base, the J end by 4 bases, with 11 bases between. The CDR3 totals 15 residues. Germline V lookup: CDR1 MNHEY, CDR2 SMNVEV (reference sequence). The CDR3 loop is CASSLFRASGNTIYF. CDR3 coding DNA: TGTGCCAGCAGTTTATTCAGGGCGTCCGGAAACACCATATATTTT.

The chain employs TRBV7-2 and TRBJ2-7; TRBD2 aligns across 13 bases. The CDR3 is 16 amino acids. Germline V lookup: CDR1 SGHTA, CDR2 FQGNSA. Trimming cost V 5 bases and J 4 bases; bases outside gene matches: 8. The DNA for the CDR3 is TGTGCCAGCAGCCCCGGGACTAGCGGGACGCCTTACGAGCAGTACTTC. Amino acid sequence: CASSPGTSGTPYEQYF. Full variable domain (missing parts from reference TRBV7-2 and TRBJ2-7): GAGVSQSPSNKVTEKGKDVELRCDPISGHTALYWYRQSLGQGLEFLIYFQGNSAPDKSGLPSDRFSAERTGGSVSTLTIQRTQQEDSAVYLCASSPGTSGTPYEQYFGPGTRLTVT.

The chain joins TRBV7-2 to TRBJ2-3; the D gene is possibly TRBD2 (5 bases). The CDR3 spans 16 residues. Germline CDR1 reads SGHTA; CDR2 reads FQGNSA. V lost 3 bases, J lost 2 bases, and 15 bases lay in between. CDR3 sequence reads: CASSFKGRQATDTQYF. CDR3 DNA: TGTGCCAGCAGCTTTAAAGGGAGACAAGCCACAGATACGCAGTATTTT.

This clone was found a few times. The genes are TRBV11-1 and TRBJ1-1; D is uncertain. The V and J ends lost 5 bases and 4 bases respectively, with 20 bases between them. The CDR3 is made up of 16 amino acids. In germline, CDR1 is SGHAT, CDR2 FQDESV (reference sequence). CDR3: CASSPRPGGGRTEAFF. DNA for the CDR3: TGTGCCAGCAGCCCCCGACCCGGTGGAGGACGCACTGAAGCTTTCTTT.

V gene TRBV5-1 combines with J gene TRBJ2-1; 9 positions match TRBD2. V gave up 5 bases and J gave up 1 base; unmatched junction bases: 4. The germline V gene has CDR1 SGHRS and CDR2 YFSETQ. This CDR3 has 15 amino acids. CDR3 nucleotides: TGCGCCAGCAGTTCTCTAGCGGGATCCTACAATGAGCAGTTCTTC. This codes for CASSSLAGSYNEQFF.

DNA of the CDR3: TGTGCCAGCAGTAACAGAGCAGGGTTATTTAATGGCTACACCTTC. Its translation: CASSNRAGLFNGYTF. J is TRBJ1-2 and V is TRBV5-8; D possibly corresponds to TRBD1 (5 bases). Trimming left V 5 bases short and J 6 bases short, with 20 bases between. The CDR3 contains 15 residues. Germline-derived CDR1 and CDR2 are SGHTS and YDEGEE. The full variable domain, its missing parts supplied by reference TRBV5-8 and TRBJ1-2, is EAGVTQSPTHLIKTRGQQATLRCSPISGHTSVYWYQQALGLGLQFLLWYDEGEERNRGNFPPRFSGRQFPNYSSELNVNALELEDSALYLCASSNRAGLFNGYTFGSGTRLTVV.